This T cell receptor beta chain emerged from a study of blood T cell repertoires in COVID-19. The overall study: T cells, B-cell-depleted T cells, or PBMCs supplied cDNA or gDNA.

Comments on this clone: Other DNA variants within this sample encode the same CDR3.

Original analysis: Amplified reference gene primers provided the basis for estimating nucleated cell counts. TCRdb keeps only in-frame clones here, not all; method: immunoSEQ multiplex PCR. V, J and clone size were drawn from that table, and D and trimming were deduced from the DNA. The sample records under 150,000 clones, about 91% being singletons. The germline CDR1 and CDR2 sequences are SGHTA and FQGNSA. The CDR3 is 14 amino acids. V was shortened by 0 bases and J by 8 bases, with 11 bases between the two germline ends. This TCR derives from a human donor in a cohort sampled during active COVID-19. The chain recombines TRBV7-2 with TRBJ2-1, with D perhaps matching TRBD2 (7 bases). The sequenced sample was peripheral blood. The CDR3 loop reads CASSLAGGPDEQFF. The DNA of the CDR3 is TGTGCCAGCAGCTTAGCGGGGGGGCCGGATGAGCAGTTCTTC.